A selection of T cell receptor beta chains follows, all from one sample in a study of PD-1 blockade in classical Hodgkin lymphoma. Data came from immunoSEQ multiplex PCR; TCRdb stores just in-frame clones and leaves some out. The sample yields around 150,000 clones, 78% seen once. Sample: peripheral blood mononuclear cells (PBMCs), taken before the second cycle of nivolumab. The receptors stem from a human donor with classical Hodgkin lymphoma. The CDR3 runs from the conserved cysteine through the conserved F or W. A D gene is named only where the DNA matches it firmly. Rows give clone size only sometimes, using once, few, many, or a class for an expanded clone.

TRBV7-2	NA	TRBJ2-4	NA	CASSLDVHNGGGFQYF	TGTGCCAGCAGCTTAGATGTTCACAACGGGGGCGGGTTTCAGTACTTC
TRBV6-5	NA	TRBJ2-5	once	CASSYIGETQYF	TGTGCCAGCAGTTACATTGGAGAGACCCAGTACTTC
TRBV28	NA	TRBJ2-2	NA	CASAEPNTGELFF	TGTGCCTCGGCAGAGCCGAACACCGGGGAGCTGTTTTTT
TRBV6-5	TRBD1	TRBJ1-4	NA	CASSYSYRGRNEKLFF	TGTGCCAGCAGTTACTCTTACAGGGGCCGGAATGAAAAACTGTTTTTT
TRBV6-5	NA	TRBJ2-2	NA	CASSYSSANTGELFF	TGTGCCAGCAGTTATTCCTCGGCGAACACCGGGGAGCTGTTTTTT
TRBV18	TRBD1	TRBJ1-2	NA	CASSATIGGNYGYTF	TGTGCCAGCTCAGCCACGATAGGGGGCAACTATGGCTACACCTTC
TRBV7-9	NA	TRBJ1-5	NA	CASSLVAGGLGNQPQHF	TGTGCCAGCAGCTTAGTGGCTGGGGGCTTAGGGAATCAGCCCCAGCATTTT
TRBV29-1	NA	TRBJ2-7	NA	CSVVHGMSYEQYF	TGCAGCGTTGTACATGGAATGTCCTACGAGCAGTACTTC
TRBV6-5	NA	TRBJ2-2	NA	CASSLEGPNTGELFF	TGTGCCAGCAGTTTGGAGGGACCGAACACCGGGGAGCTGTTTTTT
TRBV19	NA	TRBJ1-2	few	CASSRQGTYYGYTF	TGTGCCAGTAGTCGTCAGGGTACCTACTATGGCTACACCTTC
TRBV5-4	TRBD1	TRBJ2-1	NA	CASSLFSDRGNEQFF	TGTGCCAGCAGCTTGTTCTCGGACAGGGGAAATGAGCAGTTCTTC
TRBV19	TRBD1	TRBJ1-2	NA	CASSKYGQGVSLNYGYTF	TGTGCCAGTAGTAAGTACGGACAGGGAGTTTCCCTCAACTATGGCTACACCTTC
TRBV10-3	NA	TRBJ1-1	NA	CAISEGQGNTEAFF	TGTGCCATCAGTGAAGGGCAGGGGAACACTGAAGCTTTCTTT